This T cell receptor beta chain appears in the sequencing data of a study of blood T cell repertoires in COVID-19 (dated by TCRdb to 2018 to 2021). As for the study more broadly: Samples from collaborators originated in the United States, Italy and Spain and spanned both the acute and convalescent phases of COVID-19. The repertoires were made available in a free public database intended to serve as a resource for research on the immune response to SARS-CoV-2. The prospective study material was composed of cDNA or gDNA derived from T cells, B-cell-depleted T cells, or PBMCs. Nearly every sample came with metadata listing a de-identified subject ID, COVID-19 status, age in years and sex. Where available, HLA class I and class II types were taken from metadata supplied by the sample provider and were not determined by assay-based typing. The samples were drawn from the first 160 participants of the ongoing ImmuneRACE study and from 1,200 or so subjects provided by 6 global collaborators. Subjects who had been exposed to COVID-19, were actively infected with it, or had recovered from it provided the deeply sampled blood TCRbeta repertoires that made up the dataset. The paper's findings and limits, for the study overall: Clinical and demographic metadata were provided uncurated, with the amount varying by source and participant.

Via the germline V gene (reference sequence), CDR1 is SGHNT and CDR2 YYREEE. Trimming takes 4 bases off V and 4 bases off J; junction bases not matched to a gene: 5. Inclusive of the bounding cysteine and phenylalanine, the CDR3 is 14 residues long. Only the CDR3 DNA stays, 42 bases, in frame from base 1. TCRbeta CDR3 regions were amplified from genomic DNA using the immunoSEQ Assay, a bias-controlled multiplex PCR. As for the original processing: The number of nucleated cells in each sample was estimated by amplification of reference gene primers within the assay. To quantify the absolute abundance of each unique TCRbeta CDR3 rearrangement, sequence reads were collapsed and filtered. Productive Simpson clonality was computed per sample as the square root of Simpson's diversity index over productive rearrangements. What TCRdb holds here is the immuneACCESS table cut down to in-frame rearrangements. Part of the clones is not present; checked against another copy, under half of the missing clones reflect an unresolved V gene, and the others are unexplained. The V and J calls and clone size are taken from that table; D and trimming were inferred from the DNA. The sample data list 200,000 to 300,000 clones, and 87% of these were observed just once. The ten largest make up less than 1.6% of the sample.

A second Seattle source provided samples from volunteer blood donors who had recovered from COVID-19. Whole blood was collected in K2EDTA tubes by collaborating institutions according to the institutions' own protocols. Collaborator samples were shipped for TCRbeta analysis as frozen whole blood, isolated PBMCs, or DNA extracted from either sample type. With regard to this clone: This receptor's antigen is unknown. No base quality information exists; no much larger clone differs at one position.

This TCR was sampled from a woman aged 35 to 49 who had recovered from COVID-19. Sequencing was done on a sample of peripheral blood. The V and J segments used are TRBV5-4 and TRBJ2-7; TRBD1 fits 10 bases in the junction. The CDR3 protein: CASSPRTGGYEQYF. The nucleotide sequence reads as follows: TGTGCCAGCAGCCCTCGGACAGGGGGTTACGAGCAGTACTTC.